This T cell receptor (beta chain) originates from a study of T cell responses to AZD1222 COVID-19 vaccine. Study-level results: Baseline testing showed seropositivity in only a handful of AZD1222 recipients. The reported proportion of spike-specific TCRs targeting unmutated variant regions was nearly half.

Clones were read by immunoSEQ multiplex PCR, and TCRdb kept only the in-frame ones, dropping some. The sample shows about 80,000 clones, about 90% of them seen only once. J lost 5 bases, V lost 5 bases, and 6 bases had no gene match. Germline values: CDR1 SGHNT, CDR2 YYREEE (reference sequence). The CDR3 is made up of 14 amino acids. Concerning this clone: The antigen is unknown.

Sample: peripheral blood, taken on day 0 of AZD1222 vaccination. This clonotype was obtained from an adult in good health. This rearrangement joins TRBV5-4 to TRBJ1-4, with TRBD1 identical over 7 bases. The CDR3: CASSSGTVNEKLFF. The DNA of the CDR3 is TGTGCCAGCAGTTCCGGGACAGTCAATGAAAAACTGTTTTTT.